This TCR beta chain was found in a study of T cell clonotyping in hematopoietic cell transplantation. Study results and limitations: Pathologically expanded recipient clonotypes increased progressively from day 30 to day 180 as diversity fell.

The time point: recipient sample about 28 days before transplant, after cytoreduction. Recipients were bled about 28 days pretransplant and at posttransplant days 30, 100, 180. Libraries were prepared by immunoSEQ multiplex PCR; TCRdb keeps only in-frame clonotypes and omits some of them. The data hold 8,500 to 14,000 clones, with roughly 90% observed a single time. A remark on this clone: No antigen is known for it.

This CDR3 has 16 residues. Germline V gene sequence: CDR1 LNHDA, CDR2 SQIVND (reference sequence). This TCR was sampled from a middle-aged woman with acute myeloid leukemia. Some clones in this sample may be carry-over from other donors' samples. V gene TRBV19 combines with J gene TRBJ2-5; the D gene is possibly TRBD2 (6 bases). The DNA end is more similar to TRBJ2-7, so the J call may be wrong. The sequenced sample was peripheral blood mononuclear cells, obtained before stem cell transplant. DNA of the CDR3: TGTGCCAGTAGTATTGGAGGGTTCGGGGGTAGGTACGAGCAGTACTTC. This codes for CASSIGGFGGRYEQYF.